Listed below are T cell receptor beta chains from one sample, sequenced in a study of cytomegalovirus exposure and HLA in healthy donors. Libraries were prepared by immunoSEQ multiplex PCR; TCRdb keeps only in-frame clonotypes and omits some of them. The sample totals 120,000 to 150,000 clones. The source material was PBMCs. Receptors originate from a woman aged 45-65 years in good health and CMV-seronegative. The CDR3 runs from the conserved cysteine through the conserved F or W. The order of the fields is D gene, V gene, CDR3 protein. A D gene is named only where the DNA matches it firmly.

.,TRBV2,CASSEVRGASYNEQFF
.,TRBV30,CAWSEARGSQPQHF
TRBD1,TRBV7-9,CASSLTTGNYGYTF
.,TRBV28,CASTSAVRDTQYF
TRBD1,TRBV7-2,CASSLGGTGAYGYTF
.,TRBV5-1,CASSLESNSPLHF
TRBD1,TRBV4-1,CASSQVNRGLNYGYTF
TRBD1,TRBV18,CASSPPGQGRGEQYF
.,TRBV6-1,CASRAGGRWEKLFF
TRBD2,TRBV6-5,CASSLAGGTGNEQFF
.,TRBV9,CASTRSDPSTDTQYF
TRBD1,TRBV19,CASSRRDRVNTEAFF
.,TRBV19,CASSIGLGGWDTQYF
TRBD1,TRBV6-5,CASSSAGTGHNEKLFF
.,TRBV11-3,CASSFLSGSGELFF
.,TRBV27,CASSFSGNYGYTF
TRBD2,TRBV6-5,CASSYSTSGYSYEQYF
TRBD1,TRBV2,CASSGTGADQPQHF
.,TRBV28,CASSPAGDSTEAFF
.,TRBV30,CALTTYSNQPQHF
TRBD2,TRBV4-2,CASSQGPTSGEETQYF
.,TRBV5-1,CASSPSRAPSYGYTF
TRBD2,TRBV5-4,CASSRSGRRDTDTQYF
.,TRBV21-1,CASSKGRPWEVNTEAFF
TRBD2,TRBV27,CASSSRGTSSYEQYF
TRBD1,TRBV9,CASSASRDRNIQYF